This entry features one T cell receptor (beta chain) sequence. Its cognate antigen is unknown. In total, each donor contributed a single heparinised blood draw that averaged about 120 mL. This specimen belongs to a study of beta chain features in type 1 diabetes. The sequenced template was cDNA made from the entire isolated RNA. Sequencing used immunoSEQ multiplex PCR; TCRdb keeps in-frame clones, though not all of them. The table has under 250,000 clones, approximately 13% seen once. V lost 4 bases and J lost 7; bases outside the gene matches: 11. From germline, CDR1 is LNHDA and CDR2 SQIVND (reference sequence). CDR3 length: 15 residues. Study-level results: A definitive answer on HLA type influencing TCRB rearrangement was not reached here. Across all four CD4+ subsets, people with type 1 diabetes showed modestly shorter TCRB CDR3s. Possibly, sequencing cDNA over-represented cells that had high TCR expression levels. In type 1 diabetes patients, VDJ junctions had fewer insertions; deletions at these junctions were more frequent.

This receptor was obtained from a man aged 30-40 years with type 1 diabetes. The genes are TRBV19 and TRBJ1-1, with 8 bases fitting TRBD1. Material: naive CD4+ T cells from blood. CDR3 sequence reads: CASSKAPGQEVEAFF. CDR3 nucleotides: TGTGCCAGTAGTAAAGCTCCGGGACAGGAGGTTGAAGCTTTCTTT.